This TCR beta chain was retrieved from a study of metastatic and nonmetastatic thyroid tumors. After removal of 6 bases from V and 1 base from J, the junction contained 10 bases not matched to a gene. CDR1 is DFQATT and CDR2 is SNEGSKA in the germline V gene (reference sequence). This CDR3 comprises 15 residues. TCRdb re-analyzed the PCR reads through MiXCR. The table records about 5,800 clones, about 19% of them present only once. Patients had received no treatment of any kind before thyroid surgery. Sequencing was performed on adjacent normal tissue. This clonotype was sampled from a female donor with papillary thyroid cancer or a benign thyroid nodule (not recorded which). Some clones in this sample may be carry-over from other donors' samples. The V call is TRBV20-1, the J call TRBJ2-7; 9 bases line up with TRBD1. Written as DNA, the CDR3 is TGCAGTGCCATACGACAGGGGGAAGATTCCTACGAGCAGTACTTC. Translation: CSAIRQGEDSYEQYF.